This T cell receptor beta chain came from a study of early T cells in non-severe SARS-CoV-2 infection. Overall study context: Alpha and beta chains were unpaired, from unsorted whole-blood bulk RNA. Study conclusions and caveats: There was a bias toward anti-spike CD8 responses in VDJdb matching, which missed private and CD4 specificities.

Attachment of unique molecular identifiers was made to individual cDNA molecules. TCRdb fed the 5' RACE reads into MiXCR, producing one record per CDR3 protein. The repertoire includes around 77,000 distinct CDR3 sequences, 9.5% to 13% of them detected once, and approximately 8% sits in the top ten. This clonotype turned up a few times. The antigen remains unidentified. V dropped 6 bases and J dropped 5; count of bases not matched to a gene: 11. The CDR3 totals 15 residues. The V gene's germline CDR1 is KGHSH and CDR2 LQKENI. This chain links TRBV18 with TRBJ2-7, with TRBD2 matching 9 bases. Here the sequenced sample was whole blood, taken at baseline. This receptor was obtained from an adult who was a healthcare worker with PCR-confirmed SARS-CoV-2 infection or an uninfected control (not recorded which). The CDR3 region is CASSPSSGGRDEQYF. As DNA, the CDR3 is TGTGCCAGCTCCCCCTCCAGCGGGGGGCGGGACGAGCAGTACTTC.